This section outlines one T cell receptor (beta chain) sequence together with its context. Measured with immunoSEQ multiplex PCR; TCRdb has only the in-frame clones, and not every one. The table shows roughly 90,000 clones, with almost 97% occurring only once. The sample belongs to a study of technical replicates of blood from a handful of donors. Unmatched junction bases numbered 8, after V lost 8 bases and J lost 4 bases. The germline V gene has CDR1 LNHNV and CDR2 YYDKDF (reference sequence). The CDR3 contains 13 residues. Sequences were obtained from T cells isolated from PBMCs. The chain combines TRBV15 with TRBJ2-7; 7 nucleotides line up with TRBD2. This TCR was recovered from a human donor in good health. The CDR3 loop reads CATSLGGTYEQYF. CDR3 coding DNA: TGTGCCACCTCTCTCGGGGGGACTTACGAGCAGTACTTC.